The rows below give T cell receptor beta chains drawn from one sample of a study of CD8+CD57+ T cells in acquired aplastic anemia. TCRdb used MiXCR to reprocess the reads, holding one entry per CDR3 protein. The sample yields 150,000 to 200,000 distinct CDR3 sequences, 65% to 75% seen once. Source material: sorted CD4+, CD8+, or CD8+CD57+ T cells (not recorded which) from PBMCs. Every receptor here comes from a human donor with aplastic anemia. Both conserved end residues are part of each CDR3. Fields, in order: J gene, V gene, D gene, clone size, CDR3 DNA, CDR3 protein. The D gene is left open where the match is weak. Clone size is stated in some rows and not others, as once, few, many or a class when expanded.

>TRBJ1-1|TRBV24-1|.|few
TGTGCCACCAGTGAGGGGACGAACACTGAAGCTTTCTTT
CATSEGTNTEAFF
>TRBJ2-7|TRBV20-1|TRBD1|.
TGCAGTGCTAGTCCCGGGACAGGGGTCGACGAGCAGTACTTC
CSASPGTGVDEQYF
>TRBJ1-3|TRBV19|.|.
TGTGCCACTCAACGGTGGTTTGCTGGAAACACCATATATTTT
CATQRWFAGNTIYF
>TRBJ2-7|TRBV15|.|once
TGTGCCACCAGCCAATGGGGAATCGGCTCCTACGAGCAGTACTTC
CATSQWGIGSYEQYF
>TRBJ2-2|TRBV19|.|.
TGTGCCACCACGCCCCCTGAGTCCGGGGAGCTGTTTTTT
CATTPPESGELFF
>TRBJ1-1|TRBV6-4|.|many
TGTGCCAGCAGTGGGACGGATAACACTGAAGCTTTCTTT
CASSGTDNTEAFF
>TRBJ2-7|TRBV6-5|TRBD1|.
TGTGCCAGCGGGACCCCGGGACAGAGTTACTTC
CASGTPGQSYF
>TRBJ2-5|TRBV29-1|.|.
TGCAGCGGACTAGAGCAAGAGACCCAGTACTTC
CSGLEQETQYF
>TRBJ2-1|TRBV5-6|.|.
TGTGCCAGCAGCTTGGACAGGCAATCCTACAATGAGCAGTTCTTC
CASSLDRQSYNEQFF
>TRBJ1-1|TRBV29-1|.|few
TGCAGCGCCGCTGGGGGTGGGGACACTGAAGCTTTCTTT
CSAAGGGDTEAFF
>TRBJ1-2|TRBV20-1|.|.
TGCAGTGCTAGAATGGGGGGGTACTGGGAGGGCTACACCTTC
CSARMGGYWEGYTF
>TRBJ1-6|TRBV7-9|.|.
TGTGCCAGCAGCACCCGGACACGAGGTTCACCCCTCCACTTT
CASSTRTRGSPLHF
>TRBJ2-3|TRBV6-2/TRBV6-3|.|.
TGTGCCAGCAGTTCGGGGCACCCCGCGGATACGCAGTATTTT
CASSSGHPADTQYF